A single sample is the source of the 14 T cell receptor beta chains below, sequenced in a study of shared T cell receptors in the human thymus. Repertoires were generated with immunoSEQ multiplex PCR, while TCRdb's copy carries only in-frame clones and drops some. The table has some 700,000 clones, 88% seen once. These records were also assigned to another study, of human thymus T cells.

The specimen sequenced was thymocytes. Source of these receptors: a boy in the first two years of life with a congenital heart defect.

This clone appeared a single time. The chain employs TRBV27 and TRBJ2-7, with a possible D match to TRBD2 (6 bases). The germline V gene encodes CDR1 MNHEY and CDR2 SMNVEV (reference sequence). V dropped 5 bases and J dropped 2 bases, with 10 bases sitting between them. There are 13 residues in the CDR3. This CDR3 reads CASSRAGTYEQYF. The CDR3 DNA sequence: TGTGCCAGCAGTCGCGCGGGAACCTACGAGCAGTACTTC.

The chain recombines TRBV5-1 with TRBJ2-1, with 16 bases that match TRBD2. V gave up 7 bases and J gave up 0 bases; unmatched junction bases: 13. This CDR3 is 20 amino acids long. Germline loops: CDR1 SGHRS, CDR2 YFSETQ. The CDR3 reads CASSSSLGLAGGSSYNEQFF. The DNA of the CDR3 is TGCGCCAGCTCGTCTTCCCTGGGACTAGCGGGAGGGAGCTCCTACAATGAGCAGTTCTTC.

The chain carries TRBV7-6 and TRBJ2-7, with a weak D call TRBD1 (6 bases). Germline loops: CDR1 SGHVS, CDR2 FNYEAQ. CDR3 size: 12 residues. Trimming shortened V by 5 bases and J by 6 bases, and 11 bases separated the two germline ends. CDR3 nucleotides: TGTGCCAGCAGCCCGCAAGGGGGCGAGCAGTACTTC. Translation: CASSPQGGEQYF.

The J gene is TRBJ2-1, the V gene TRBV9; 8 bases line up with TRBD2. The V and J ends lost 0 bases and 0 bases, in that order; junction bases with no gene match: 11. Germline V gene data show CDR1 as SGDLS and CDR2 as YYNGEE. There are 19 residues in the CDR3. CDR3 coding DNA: TGTGCCAGCAGCGTAGAAGTGGGGAGAACTAGCGGCTCCTACAATGAGCAGTTCTTC. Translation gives CASSVEVGRTSGSYNEQFF.

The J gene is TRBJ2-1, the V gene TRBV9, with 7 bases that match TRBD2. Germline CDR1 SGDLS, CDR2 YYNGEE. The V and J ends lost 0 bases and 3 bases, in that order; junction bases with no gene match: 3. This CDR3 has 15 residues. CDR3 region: CASSVGGGDYNEQFF. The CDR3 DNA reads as TGTGCCAGCAGCGTAGGTGGGGGGGACTACAATGAGCAGTTCTTC.

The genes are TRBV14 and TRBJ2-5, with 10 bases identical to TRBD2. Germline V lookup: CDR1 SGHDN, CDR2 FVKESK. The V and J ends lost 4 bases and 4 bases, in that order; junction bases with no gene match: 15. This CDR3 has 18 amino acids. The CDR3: CASSPSLSSGRLPETQYF. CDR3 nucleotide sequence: TGTGCCAGCAGCCCCTCGCTGAGTAGCGGGAGGCTACCAGAGACCCAGTACTTC.

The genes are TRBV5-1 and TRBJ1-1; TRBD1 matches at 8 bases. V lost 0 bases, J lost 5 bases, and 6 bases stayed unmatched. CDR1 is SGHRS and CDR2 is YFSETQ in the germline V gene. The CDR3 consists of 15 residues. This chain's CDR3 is CASSLEGRGLTEAFF. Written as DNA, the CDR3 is TGCGCCAGCAGCTTGGAGGGCAGGGGGCTTACTGAAGCTTTCTTT.

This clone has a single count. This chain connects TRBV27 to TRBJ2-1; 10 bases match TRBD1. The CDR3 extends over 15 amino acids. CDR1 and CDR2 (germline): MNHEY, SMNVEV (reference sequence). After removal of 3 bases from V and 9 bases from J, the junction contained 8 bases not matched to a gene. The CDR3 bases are TGTGCCAGCAGTTTTGCGGGACAGGGGCGGGGTGAGCAGTTCTTC. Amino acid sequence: CASSFAGQGRGEQFF.

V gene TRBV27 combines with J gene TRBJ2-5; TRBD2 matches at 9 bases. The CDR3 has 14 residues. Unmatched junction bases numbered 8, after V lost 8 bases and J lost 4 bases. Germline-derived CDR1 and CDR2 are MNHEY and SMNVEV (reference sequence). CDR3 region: CASSGREGRETQYF. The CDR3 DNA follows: TGTGCCAGCTCAGGGCGGGAGGGCCGAGAGACCCAGTACTTC.

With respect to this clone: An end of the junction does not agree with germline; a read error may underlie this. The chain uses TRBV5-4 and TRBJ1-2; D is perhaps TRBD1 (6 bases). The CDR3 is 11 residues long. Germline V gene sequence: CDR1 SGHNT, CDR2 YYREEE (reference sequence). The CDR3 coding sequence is TGTGCCAGCAGCTCGGACAGCTCCATGAACTTC. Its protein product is CASSSDSSMNF.

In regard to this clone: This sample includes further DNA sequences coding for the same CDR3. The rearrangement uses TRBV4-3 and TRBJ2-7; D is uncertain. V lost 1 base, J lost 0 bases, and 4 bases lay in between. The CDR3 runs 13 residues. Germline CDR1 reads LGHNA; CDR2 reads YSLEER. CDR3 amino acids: CASSQAFSYEQYF. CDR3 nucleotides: TGCGCCAGCAGCCAAGCTTTCTCCTACGAGCAGTACTTC.

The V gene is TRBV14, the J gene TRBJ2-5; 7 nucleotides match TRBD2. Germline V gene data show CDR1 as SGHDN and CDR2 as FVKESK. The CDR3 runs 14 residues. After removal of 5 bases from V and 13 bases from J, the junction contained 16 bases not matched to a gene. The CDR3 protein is CASSSAGRAPPWYF. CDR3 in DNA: TGTGCCAGCAGCTCAGCGGGACGGGCCCCTCCGTGGTACTTC.

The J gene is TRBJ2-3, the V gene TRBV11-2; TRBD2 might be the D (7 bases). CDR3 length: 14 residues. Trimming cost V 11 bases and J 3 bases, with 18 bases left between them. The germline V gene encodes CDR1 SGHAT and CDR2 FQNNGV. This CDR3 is CAHRGANTTDTQYF. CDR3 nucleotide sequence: TGTGCCCACCGGGGGGCCAATACAACAGATACGCAGTATTTT.

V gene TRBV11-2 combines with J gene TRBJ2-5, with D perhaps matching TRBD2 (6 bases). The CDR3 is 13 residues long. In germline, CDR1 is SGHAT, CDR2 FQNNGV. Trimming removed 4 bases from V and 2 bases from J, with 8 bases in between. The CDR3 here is CASSYGLQETQYF. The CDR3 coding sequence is TGTGCCAGCAGCTACGGACTACAAGAGACCCAGTACTTC.